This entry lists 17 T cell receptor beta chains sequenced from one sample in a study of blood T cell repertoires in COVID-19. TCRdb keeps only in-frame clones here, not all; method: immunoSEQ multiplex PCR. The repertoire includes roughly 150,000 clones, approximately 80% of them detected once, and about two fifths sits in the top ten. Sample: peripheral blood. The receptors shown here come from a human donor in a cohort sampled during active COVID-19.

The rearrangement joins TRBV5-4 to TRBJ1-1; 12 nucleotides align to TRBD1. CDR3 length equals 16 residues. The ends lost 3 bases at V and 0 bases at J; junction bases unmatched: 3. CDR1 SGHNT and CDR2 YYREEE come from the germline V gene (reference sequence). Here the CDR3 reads CASSSGQGAMNTEAFF. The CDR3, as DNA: TGTGCCAGCAGCTCGGGACAGGGGGCGATGAACACTGAAGCTTTCTTT. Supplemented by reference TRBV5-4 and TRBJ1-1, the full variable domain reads ETGVTQSPTHLIKTRGQQVTLRCSSQSGHNTVSWYQQALGQGPQFIFQYYREEENGRGNFPPRFSGLQFPNYSSELNVNALELDDSALYLCASSSGQGAMNTEAFFGQGTRLTVV.

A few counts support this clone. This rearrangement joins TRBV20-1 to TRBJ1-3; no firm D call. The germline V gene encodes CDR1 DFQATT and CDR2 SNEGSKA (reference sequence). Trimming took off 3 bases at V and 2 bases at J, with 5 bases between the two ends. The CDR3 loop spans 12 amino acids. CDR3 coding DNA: TGCAGTGCTAGTTATCCTGGAAACACCATATATTTT. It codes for CSASYPGNTIYF.

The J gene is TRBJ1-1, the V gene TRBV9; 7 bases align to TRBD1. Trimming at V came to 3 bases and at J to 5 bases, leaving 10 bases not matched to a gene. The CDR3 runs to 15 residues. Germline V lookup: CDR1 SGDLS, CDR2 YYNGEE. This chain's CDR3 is CASSGRFSGQTEAFF. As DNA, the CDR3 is TGTGCCAGCAGCGGACGGTTCTCGGGACAGACTGAAGCTTTCTTT.

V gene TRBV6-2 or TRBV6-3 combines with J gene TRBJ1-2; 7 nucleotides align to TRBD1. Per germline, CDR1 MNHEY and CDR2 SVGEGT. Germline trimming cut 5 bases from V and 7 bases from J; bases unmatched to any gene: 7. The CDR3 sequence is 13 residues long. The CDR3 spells CASSPGQPSGYTF. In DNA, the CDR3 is TGTGCCAGCAGTCCGGGACAGCCTTCTGGCTACACCTTC.

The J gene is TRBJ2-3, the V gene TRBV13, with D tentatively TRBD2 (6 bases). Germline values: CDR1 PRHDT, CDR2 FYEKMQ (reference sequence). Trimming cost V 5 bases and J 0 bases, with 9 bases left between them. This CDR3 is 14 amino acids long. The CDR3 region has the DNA TGTGCCAGCAGCACCAGCGGGAGCACAGATACGCAGTATTTT. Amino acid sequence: CASSTSGSTDTQYF.

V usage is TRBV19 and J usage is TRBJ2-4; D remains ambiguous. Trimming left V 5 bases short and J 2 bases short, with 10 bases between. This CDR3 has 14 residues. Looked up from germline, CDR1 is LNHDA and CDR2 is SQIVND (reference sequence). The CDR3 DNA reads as TGTGCCAGTAGTGAGATCCTGACCAAAAACATTCAGTACTTC. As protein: CASSEILTKNIQYF.

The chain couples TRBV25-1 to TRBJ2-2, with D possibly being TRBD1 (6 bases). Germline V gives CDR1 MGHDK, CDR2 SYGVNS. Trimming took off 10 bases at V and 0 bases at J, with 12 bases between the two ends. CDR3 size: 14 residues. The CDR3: CATGHRANTGELFF. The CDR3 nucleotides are TGTGCCACAGGACACAGGGCGAACACCGGGGAGCTGTTTTTT.

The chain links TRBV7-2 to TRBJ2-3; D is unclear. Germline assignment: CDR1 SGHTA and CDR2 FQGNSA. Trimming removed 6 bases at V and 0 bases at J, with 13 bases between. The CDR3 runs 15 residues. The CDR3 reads CASRLRLASTDTQYF. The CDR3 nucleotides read TGTGCCAGCAGGCTAAGACTCGCCAGCACAGATACGCAGTATTTT.

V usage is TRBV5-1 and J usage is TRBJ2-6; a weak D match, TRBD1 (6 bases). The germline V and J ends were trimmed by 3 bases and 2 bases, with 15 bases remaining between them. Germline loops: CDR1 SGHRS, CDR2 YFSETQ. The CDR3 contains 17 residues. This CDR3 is CASSSQPQGAGANVLTF. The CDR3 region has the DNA TGCGCCAGCAGCTCACAACCACAGGGAGCTGGGGCCAACGTCCTGACTTTC.

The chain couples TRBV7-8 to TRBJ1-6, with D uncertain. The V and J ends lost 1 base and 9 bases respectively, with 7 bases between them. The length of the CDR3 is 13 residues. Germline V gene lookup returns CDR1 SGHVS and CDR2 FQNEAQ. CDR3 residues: CASSLGGGSPLHF. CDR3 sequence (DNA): TGTGCCAGCAGCTTAGGAGGAGGTTCACCCCTCCACTTT. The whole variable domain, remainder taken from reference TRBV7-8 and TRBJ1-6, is GAGVSQSPRYKVAKRGQDVALRCDPISGHVSLFWYQQALGQGPEFLTYFQNEAQLDKSGLPSDRFFAERPEGSVSTLKIQRTQQEDSAVYLCASSLGGGSPLHFGNGTRLTVT.

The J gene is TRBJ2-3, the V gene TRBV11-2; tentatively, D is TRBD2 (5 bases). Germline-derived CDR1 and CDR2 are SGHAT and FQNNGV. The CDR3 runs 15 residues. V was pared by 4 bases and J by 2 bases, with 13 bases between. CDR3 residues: CASSSPRDLTDTQYF. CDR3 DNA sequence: TGTGCCAGCAGCTCCCCGAGGGATCTCACAGATACGCAGTATTTT.

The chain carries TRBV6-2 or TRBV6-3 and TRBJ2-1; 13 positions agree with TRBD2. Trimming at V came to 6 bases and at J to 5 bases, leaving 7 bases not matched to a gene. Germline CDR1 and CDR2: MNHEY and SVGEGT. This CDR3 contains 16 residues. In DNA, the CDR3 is TGTGCCAGCAGCTTATGGACTAGCGGGAGTCACAATGAGCAGTTCTTC. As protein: CASSLWTSGSHNEQFF.

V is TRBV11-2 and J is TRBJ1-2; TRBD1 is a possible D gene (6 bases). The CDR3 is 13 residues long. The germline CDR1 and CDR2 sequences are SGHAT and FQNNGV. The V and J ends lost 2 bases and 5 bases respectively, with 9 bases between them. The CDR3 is CASSLITGYGYTF. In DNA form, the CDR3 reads TGTGCCAGCAGCTTAATCACAGGGTATGGCTACACCTTC. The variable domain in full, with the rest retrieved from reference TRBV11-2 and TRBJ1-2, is EAGVAQSPRYKIIEKRQSVAFWCNPISGHATLYWYQQILGQGPKLLIQFQNNGVVDDSQLPKDRFSAERLKGVDSTLKIQPAKLEDSAVYLCASSLITGYGYTFGSGTRLTVV.

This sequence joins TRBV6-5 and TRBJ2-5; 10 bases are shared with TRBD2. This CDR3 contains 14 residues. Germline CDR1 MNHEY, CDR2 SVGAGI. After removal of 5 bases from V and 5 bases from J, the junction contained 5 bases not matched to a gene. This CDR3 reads CASSISGRLETQYF. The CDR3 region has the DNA TGTGCCAGCAGTATTAGCGGGAGGCTTGAGACCCAGTACTTC.

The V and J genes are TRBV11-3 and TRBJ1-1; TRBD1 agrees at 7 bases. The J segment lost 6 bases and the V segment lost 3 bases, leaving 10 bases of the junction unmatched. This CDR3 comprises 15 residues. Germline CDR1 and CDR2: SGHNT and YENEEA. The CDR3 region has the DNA TGTGCCAGCAGCTTCGAAGGGGGCGCAAGCCCTGAAGCTTTCTTT. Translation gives CASSFEGGASPEAFF.

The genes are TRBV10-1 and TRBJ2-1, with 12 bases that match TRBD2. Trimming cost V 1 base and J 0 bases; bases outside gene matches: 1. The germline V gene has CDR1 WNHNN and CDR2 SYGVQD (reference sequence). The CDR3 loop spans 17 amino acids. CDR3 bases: TGCGCCAGCAGTGAGTGGACTAGCGGGACCTCCTACAATGAGCAGTTCTTC. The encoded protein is CASSEWTSGTSYNEQFF.

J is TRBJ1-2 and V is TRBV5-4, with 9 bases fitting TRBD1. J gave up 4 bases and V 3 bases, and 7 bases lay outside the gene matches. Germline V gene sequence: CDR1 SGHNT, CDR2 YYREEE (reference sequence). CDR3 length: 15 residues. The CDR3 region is CASSSRDRDPYGYTF. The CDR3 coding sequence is TGTGCCAGCAGCTCCAGGGACAGGGACCCCTATGGCTACACCTTC.